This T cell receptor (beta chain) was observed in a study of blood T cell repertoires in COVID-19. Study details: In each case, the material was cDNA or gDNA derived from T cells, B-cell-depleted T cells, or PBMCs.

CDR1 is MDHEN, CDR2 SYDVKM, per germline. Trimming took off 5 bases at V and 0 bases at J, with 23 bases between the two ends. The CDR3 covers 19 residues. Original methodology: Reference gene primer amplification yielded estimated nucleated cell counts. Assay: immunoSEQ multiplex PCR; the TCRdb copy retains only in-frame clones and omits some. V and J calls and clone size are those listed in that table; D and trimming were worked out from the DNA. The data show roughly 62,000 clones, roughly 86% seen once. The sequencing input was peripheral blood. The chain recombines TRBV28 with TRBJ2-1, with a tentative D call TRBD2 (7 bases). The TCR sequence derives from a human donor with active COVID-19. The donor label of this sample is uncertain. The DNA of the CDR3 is TGTGCCAGCAGTCCGCAGGGGCAGACTAGCCTGAGCTCCTACAATGAGCAGTTCTTC. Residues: CASSPQGQTSLSSYNEQFF.